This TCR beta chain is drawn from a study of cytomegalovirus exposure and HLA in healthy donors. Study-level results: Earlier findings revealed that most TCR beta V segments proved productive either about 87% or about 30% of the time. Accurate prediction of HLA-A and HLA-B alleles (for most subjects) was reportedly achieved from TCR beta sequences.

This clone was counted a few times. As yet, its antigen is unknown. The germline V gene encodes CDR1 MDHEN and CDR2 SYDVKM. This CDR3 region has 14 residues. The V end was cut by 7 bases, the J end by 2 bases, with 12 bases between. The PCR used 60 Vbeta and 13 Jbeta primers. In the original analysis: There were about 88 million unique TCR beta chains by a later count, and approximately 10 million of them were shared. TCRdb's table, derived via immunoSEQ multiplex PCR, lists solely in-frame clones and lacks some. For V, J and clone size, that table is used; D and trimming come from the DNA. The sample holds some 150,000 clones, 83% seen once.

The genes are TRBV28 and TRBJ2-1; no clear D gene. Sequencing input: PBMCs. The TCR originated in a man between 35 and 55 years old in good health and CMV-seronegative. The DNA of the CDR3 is TGTGCCAGCACTGACACCCTAACCTACAATGAGCAGTTCTTC. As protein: CASTDTLTYNEQFF. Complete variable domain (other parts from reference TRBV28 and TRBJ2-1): DVKVTQSSRYLVKRTGEKVFLECVQDMDHENMFWYRQDPGLGLRLIYFSYDVKMKEKGDIPEGYSVSREKKERFSLILESASTNQTSMYLCASTDTLTYNEQFFGPGTRLTVL.